Presented here are 8 T cell receptor beta chains from one specimen sequenced in a study of beta chain features in type 1 diabetes listed by TCRdb under 2018. The library was produced with the immunoSEQ multiplex PCR assay. The entire isolated RNA was reverse transcribed using the High Capacity cDNA Reverse Transcription Kit, and thus expressed TCRB transcripts were sequenced. Imported from immuneACCESS, the table was reduced by TCRdb to in-frame sequences with V and J called. These copies leave out some clones; in studies compared against another copy, an unresolved V gene accounts for under half, and the cause of the remainder is not known. This sample has about 15,000 clones in its table, and approximately 47% of those were observed once. The top ten clonotypes cover roughly 0.56% of the sample. What was sequenced was stem cell memory CD4+ T cells from blood. Sample cell subset or site, as interpreted from the label and publication: stem cell-like memory CD4+ T cells. These receptors were collected from a woman in her thirties or forties in good health.

This clone has a handful of counts. The chain employs TRBV23-1 and TRBJ1-5, with 7 bases that match TRBD1. TRBV23-1 is an open reading frame whose function is uncertain. Trimming took 7 bases from V and 9 from J; bases not matched to a gene: 24. There are 18 residues in the CDR3. For the CDR3, the DNA is TGCGCCAGCACCCTCGGACAGGCCCTCCCCCAAGGACACGGGCCCCAGCATTTT. It is translated as CASTLGQALPQGHGPQHF.

This chain links TRBV7-9 with TRBJ2-7; 8 bases align to TRBD2. The length of the CDR3 is 15 residues. J was trimmed by 3 bases and V by 4 bases; bases with no gene match: 8. Germline V gene sequence: CDR1 SEHNR, CDR2 FQNEAQ (reference sequence). This CDR3 reads CASSSISGGDYEQYF. DNA of the CDR3: TGTGCCAGCAGCTCCATCAGCGGGGGAGACTACGAGCAGTACTTC.

The genes are TRBV5-4 and TRBJ2-7, with 15 bases matching TRBD2. The CDR3 is 16 amino acids. Trimming took 6 bases from V and 6 from J; bases not matched to a gene: 10. Germline V gene lookup returns CDR1 SGHNT and CDR2 YYREEE (reference sequence). This CDR3 is CASNREGTSGGIEQYF. Here the CDR3 DNA reads TGTGCCAGCAACCGGGAAGGGACTAGCGGGGGGATCGAGCAGTACTTC.

The count of this clone is one. The chain couples TRBV11-2 to TRBJ2-7; D possibly corresponds to TRBD1 (6 bases). With 4 bases removed from V and 3 bases from J, the gap between germline ends came to 19 bases. Germline V gene sequence: CDR1 SGHAT, CDR2 FQNNGV. This CDR3 is built from 16 residues. In nucleotides, the CDR3 is TGTGCCAGCAGCTGGGCCGGGACAAGCTGGGACTACGAGCAGTACTTC. Translating gives CASSWAGTSWDYEQYF. Looking up the rest from reference TRBV11-2 and TRBJ2-7 gives the full variable domain: EAGVAQSPRYKIIEKRQSVAFWCNPISGHATLYWYQQILGQGPKLLIQFQNNGVVDDSQLPKDRFSAERLKGVDSTLKIQPAKLEDSAVYLCASSWAGTSWDYEQYFGPGTRLTVT.

This rearrangement joins TRBV18 to TRBJ1-5, with a possible D match to TRBD1 (5 bases). The CDR3 is made up of 15 amino acids. CDR1 is KGHSH, CDR2 LQKENI, per germline. Between the trimmed V and J ends, which lost 1 base and 4 bases, there was a span of 11 bases. CDR3 sequence: CASSPRGAANQPQHF. DNA for the CDR3: TGTGCCAGCTCACCACGTGGGGCCGCAAATCAGCCCCAGCATTTT.

This clone was seen only a few times. The chain employs TRBV5-1 and TRBJ2-3, with a tentative D call TRBD2 (7 bases). Germline CDR1 reads SGHRS; CDR2 reads YFSETQ. This CDR3 has 16 amino acids. The ends were cut back, 0 bases at V and 2 bases at J, with 13 bases in the middle. Written as DNA, the CDR3 is TGCGCCAGCAGCTTGGCCGGGGGGACAAACACAGATACGCAGTATTTT. Protein sequence: CASSLAGGTNTDTQYF. Variable domain in full (rest from reference TRBV5-1 and TRBJ2-3): KAGVTQTPRYLIKTRGQQVTLSCSPISGHRSVSWYQQTPGQGLQFLFEYFSETQRNKGNFPGRFSGRQFSNSRSEMNVSTLELGDSALYLCASSLAGGTNTDTQYFGPGTRLTVL.

The V and J genes are TRBV19 and TRBJ2-7, with 7 bases matching TRBD1. The V and J ends lost 4 bases and 1 base, in that order; junction bases with no gene match: 13. The CDR3 consists of 17 residues. Germline V lookup: CDR1 LNHDA, CDR2 SQIVND (reference sequence). Written as DNA, the CDR3 is TGTGCCAGTAGTACCTCCGTCTCTACAGGGGTATCCTACGAGCAGTACTTC. Encoded protein: CASSTSVSTGVSYEQYF.

In this sample, this clone turned up once. V usage is TRBV2 and J usage is TRBJ1-5, with 8 bases identical to TRBD1. In germline, CDR1 is SNHLY, CDR2 FYNNEI. V shed 8 bases, J shed 4 bases, and the junction held 4 bases outside the gene matches. The CDR3 is made up of 13 amino acids. The CDR3 bases are TGTGCCAGCCGACAGGGGTATAATCAGCCCCAGCATTTT. Amino acids: CASRQGYNQPQHF.